One and the same sample provided the 18 T cell receptor beta chains below, sequenced in a study of T cells in Graves' hyperthyroidism and ophthalmopathy. Amplified regions were TCR beta CDR3 sequences from RNA transcripts. An initial round of RT-PCR targeting the TCR CDR3 relied on the HTBI primer set. TCRdb redid the calling of the multiplex PCR reads with MiXCR, one entry per CDR3 protein. The sample holds fewer than 200,000 distinct CDR3 sequences, 15% to 20% seen once. The material sequenced was blood. These receptors originate from a woman between 50 and 59 years old with Graves' hyperthyroidism.

V gene TRBV20-1 combines with J gene TRBJ2-1, with 8 bases aligning to TRBD2. Germline CDR1 is DFQATT and CDR2 is SNEGSKA (reference sequence). V was pared by 1 base and J by 9 bases, with 8 bases of the junction left unmatched. The CDR3 spans 14 residues. The CDR3, as DNA: TGCAGTGCTAGAGGCCCAGCGGGGGTGAGTGAGCAGTTCTTC. It codes for CSARGPAGVSEQFF.

About this clonotype: A clone one base away is much larger, so this may be a read error. The chain links TRBV5-1 to TRBJ1-1; D perhaps matches TRBD1 (5 bases). The CDR3 runs 16 residues. Germline loops: CDR1 SGHRS, CDR2 YFSETQ. The CDR3 loop reads CAGSSRGGLRNTEAFF. The CDR3 DNA reads as TGCGCCGGCAGCTCACGTGGGGGTCTAAGGAACACTGAAGCTTTCTTT. Looking up the rest from reference TRBV5-1 and TRBJ1-1 gives the full variable domain: KAGVTQTPRYLIKTRGQQVTLSCSPISGHRSVSWYQQTPGQGLQFLFEYFSETQRNKGNFPGRFSGRQFSNSRSEMNVSTLELGDSALYLCAGSSRGGLRNTEAFFGQGTRLTVV.

This clonotype was seen many times. The chain joins TRBV27 to TRBJ1-1; D is possibly TRBD1 (5 bases). Trimming stripped 0 bases from V and 1 base from J, with 15 bases between. CDR3 length equals 17 residues. Looked up from germline, CDR1 is MNHEY and CDR2 is SMNVEV (reference sequence). CDR3 sequence: CASSLSVGALRNTEAFF. The DNA of the CDR3 is TGTGCCAGCAGTTTATCGGTAGGGGCCCTCAGGAACACTGAAGCTTTCTTT.

This clonotype was recorded many times. This chain uses TRBV9 with TRBJ2-7; no definite D call. The CDR3 is made up of 15 amino acids. The V gene's germline CDR1 is SGDLS and CDR2 YYNGEE. V lost 0 bases and J lost 0, with 10 bases in between. CDR3 sequence: CASSVDSLSSYEQYF. Here the CDR3 DNA reads TGTGCCAGCAGCGTAGATTCGCTCAGCTCCTACGAGCAGTACTTC.

The table lists this clonotype with many counts. The chain carries TRBV20-1 and TRBJ2-5, with 9 bases lining up with TRBD1. V trimming: 5 bases; J trimming: 3 bases; junction bases outside the gene matches: 1. The CDR3 has 12 amino acids. Germline CDR1 is DFQATT and CDR2 is SNEGSKA (reference sequence). The CDR3 reads CSAWTGEETQYF. The CDR3 DNA is TGCAGTGCTTGGACAGGGGAAGAGACCCAGTACTTC.

The V and J genes are TRBV5-5 and TRBJ1-4; 7 bases are a match to TRBD1. V shed 4 bases and J 4 bases; nucleotides not matched to a gene: 10. Germline CDR1 and CDR2: SGHKS and YYEKEE (reference sequence). The CDR3 extends over 16 amino acids. CDR3 sequence: CASSLGTATYNEKLFF. CDR3 DNA: TGTGCCAGCAGCCTCGGGACAGCTACTTATAATGAAAAACTGTTTTTT.

This clonotype was observed at least ten times. The rearrangement links TRBV28 to TRBJ1-1, with 7 bases that match TRBD1. Germline V gene sequence: CDR1 MDHEN, CDR2 SYDVKM. This CDR3 has 14 residues. After removal of 1 base from V and 3 bases from J, the junction contained 2 bases not matched to a gene. CDR3 sequence: CASSLLTGHTEAFF. CDR3 sequence (DNA): TGTGCCAGCAGTTTATTGACAGGGCACACTGAAGCTTTCTTT.

This clonotype was recorded many times. The rearrangement links TRBV18 to TRBJ1-4; D possibly corresponds to TRBD1 (6 bases). Germline CDR1 is KGHSH and CDR2 is LQKENI. V lost 6 bases, J lost 6 bases, and 17 bases lay in between. The length of the CDR3 is 15 residues. CDR3 bases: TGTGCCAGCTCCCTCACACGGGGGGGCGATGAAAAACTGTTTTTT. Protein: CASSLTRGGDEKLFF.

This clonotype came up many times. The V and J genes are TRBV11-2 and TRBJ1-6; no clear D. Trimming took off 5 bases at V and 4 bases at J, with 9 bases between the two ends. This CDR3 comprises 14 residues. The germline V gene encodes CDR1 SGHAT and CDR2 FQNNGV. The CDR3 loop is CASSPSMYNSPLHF. In nucleotides, the CDR3 is TGTGCCAGCAGCCCGTCAATGTATAATTCACCCCTCCACTTT.

This clonotype was observed many times. V is TRBV18 and J is TRBJ2-7; TRBD2 aligns across 7 bases. V was clipped by 4 bases and J by 4 bases; unmatched bases: 7. Per germline, CDR1 KGHSH and CDR2 LQKENI. The CDR3 sequence is 14 residues long. The CDR3 coding sequence is TGTGCCAGCTCACGCGAGCGGGGACGGTACGAGCAGTACTTC. Translation: CASSRERGRYEQYF.

This clonotype was found a few times. This chain links TRBV20-1 with TRBJ1-4; TRBD1 is a possible D gene (5 bases). The CDR3 extends over 10 amino acids. The germline CDR1 and CDR2 sequences are DFQATT and SNEGSKA (reference sequence). Trimming left V 5 bases short and J 11 bases short, with 9 bases between. The CDR3 is CSAGGRKLFF. CDR3 in DNA: TGCAGTGCTGGGGGGAGGAAACTGTTTTTT.

V is TRBV7-3 and J is TRBJ2-3; 8 bases match TRBD2. After removal of 4 bases from V and 1 base from J, the junction contained 16 bases not matched to a gene. The CDR3 is made up of 19 amino acids. The germline V gene has CDR1 SGHTA and CDR2 FQGTGA. The CDR3 region has the DNA TGTGCCAGCAGCTCTAAGGCCTTAAGGGCGGGGGGCGGCACAGATACGCAGTATTTT. Translating gives CASSSKALRAGGGTDTQYF. The whole variable domain, filled in from reference TRBV7-3 and TRBJ2-3, reads GAGVSQTPSNKVTEKGKYVELRCDPISGHTALYWYRQSLGQGPEFLIYFQGTGAADDSGLPNDRFFAVRPEGSVSTLKIQRTERGDSAVYLCASSSKALRAGGGTDTQYFGPGTRLTVL.

Concerning this clonotype: This may be a read error: a much more frequent sequence differs by one nucleotide. The CDR3 region has the DNA TGTGCCATCAGTGAGGGGACTAGCGGGGGTAATGCGCAGTTCTTC. It is translated as CAISEGTSGGNAQFF. This chain links TRBV10-3 with TRBJ2-1, with 14 positions matching TRBD2. Germline V gives CDR1 ENHRY, CDR2 SYGVKD. The CDR3 is made up of 15 amino acids.

This clonotype was counted only a few times. V is TRBV19 and J is TRBJ1-2; D unclear. V was pared by 3 bases and J by 4 bases, with 9 bases between. CDR1 is LNHDA and CDR2 is SQIVND in the germline V gene (reference sequence). The CDR3 spans 13 residues. In DNA form, the CDR3 reads TGTGCCAGTAGTATCGGAGCCATCTATGGCTACACCTTC. Its protein is CASSIGAIYGYTF.

In its sample, this clonotype was seen a few times. A much larger clone lies one base from this, so it may be a read error. The CDR3 does not close with the conserved phenylalanine or tryptophan, likely indicating a read error. The V gene is TRBV6-1, the J gene TRBJ2-2, with D possibly being TRBD1 or TRBD2 (6 bases each). CDR1 MNHNS and CDR2 SASEGT come from the germline V gene. CDR3 size: 15 residues. V was clipped by 7 bases and J by 0 bases, with 12 bases between them. The CDR3 protein is CASNMGGPNTGELFL. The CDR3 DNA reads as TGTGCCAGCAATATGGGGGGCCCGAACACCGGGGAGCTGTTTCTT.

In its sample, this clonotype was seen many times. The V call is TRBV6-1, the J call TRBJ1-4; unclear D gene. Trimming removed 5 bases from V and 0 bases from J, with 10 bases in between. From germline, CDR1 is MNHNS and CDR2 SASEGT. The CDR3 is 15 amino acids. The DNA for the CDR3 is TGTGCCAGCAGTCGCCGACCTACAACTAATGAAAAACTGTTTTTT. This encodes CASSRRPTTNEKLFF.

In its sample, this clonotype was seen many times. The rearrangement links TRBV10-3 to TRBJ2-3; TRBD2 matches at 9 bases. This CDR3 is built from 14 residues. J lost 2 bases, V lost 8 bases, and 5 bases had no gene match. Germline lookup yields CDR1 ENHRY and CDR2 SYGVKD. The CDR3: CAIRLAANTDTQYF. As DNA, the CDR3 is TGTGCCATCCGACTAGCGGCGAACACAGATACGCAGTATTTT.

Only a few counts were recorded for this clonotype. The chain employs TRBV4-1 and TRBJ1-5; possibly TRBD1 for D (6 bases). The CDR3 sequence is 21 residues long. CDR1 is MGHRA and CDR2 is YSYEKL in the germline V gene. The germline V and J ends were trimmed by 3 bases and 7 bases, with 34 bases remaining between them. CDR3 region: CASSQGLNLRGTGPIGQPQHF. CDR3 sequence (DNA): TGCGCCAGCAGCCAGGGGCTAAATCTCAGAGGAACAGGGCCGATCGGGCAGCCCCAGCATTTT.